These 27 T cell receptor beta chains originate from one sample sequenced in a study of graft-versus-host responses after intestinal transplantation. Clones were sequenced by immunoSEQ multiplex PCR, and TCRdb holds only the in-frame ones, with some missing. Of nearly 100,000 clones in the sample, around 90% are singletons; the top ten hold 15% to 20%. The sample consisted of PBMCs, taken about 450 days after intestinal transplant. These receptors all stem from a human patient who received an intestinal transplant, so some T cells may come from the graft donor.

V is TRBV27 and J is TRBJ1-5; D is uncertain. Looked up from germline, CDR1 is MNHEY and CDR2 is SMNVEV (reference sequence). The CDR3 consists of 14 residues. With 4 bases removed from V and 4 bases from J, the gap between germline ends came to 11 bases. The CDR3 region is CASSWRARNQPQHF. The CDR3 coding sequence is TGTGCCAGCAGTTGGAGGGCCCGGAATCAGCCCCAGCATTTT.

V gene TRBV2 combines with J gene TRBJ1-5, with D possibly being TRBD1 (5 bases). CDR3 size: 14 residues. CDR1 and CDR2 (germline): SNHLY, FYNNEI. V was pared by 6 bases and J by 6 bases, with 15 bases between. CDR3 residues: CASRRTEGFQPQHF. The CDR3 DNA reads as TGTGCCAGCAGACGAACCGAGGGGTTTCAGCCCCAGCATTTT.

CDR3 loop: CASSTANGYTF. CDR3 in DNA: TGTGCCAGTAGTACGGCTAATGGCTACACCTTC. V is TRBV19 and J is TRBJ1-2; D remains unclear. The CDR3 contains 11 residues. The ends were cut back, 4 bases at V and 6 bases at J, with 6 bases in the middle. The germline CDR1 and CDR2 sequences are LNHDA and SQIVND (reference sequence).

The gene calls are TRBV5-8 and TRBJ1-3; TRBD1 matches 8 bases. With 2 bases clipped from V and 2 bases from J, the junction kept 3 bases outside the gene matches. CDR3 length equals 15 residues. The germline V gene encodes CDR1 SGHTS and CDR2 YDEGEE. The DNA for the CDR3 is TGTGCCAGCAGCTTCATACAGGGGGCTGGAAACACCATATATTTT. This encodes CASSFIQGAGNTIYF.

This chain links TRBV9 with TRBJ2-7; weak D call: TRBD1 (6 bases). The V gene's germline CDR1 is SGDLS and CDR2 YYNGEE. CDR3 length: 13 residues. Trimming removed 3 bases at V and 5 bases at J, with 12 bases between. CDR3: CASSARGDDEQYF. The CDR3 DNA is TGTGCCAGCAGCGCCAGGGGTGACGACGAGCAGTACTTC.

The chain joins TRBV7-9 to TRBJ1-5; tentative D call: TRBD1 (6 bases). The CDR3 has 16 amino acids. With 1 base removed from V and 3 bases from J, the gap between germline ends came to 13 bases. The V gene's germline CDR1 is SEHNR and CDR2 FQNEAQ (reference sequence). The CDR3 nucleotides are TGTGCCAGCAGCTTAGTGGGGGGGGCAGACAATCAGCCCCAGCATTTT. It specifies CASSLVGGADNQPQHF.

J is TRBJ1-1 and V is TRBV7-6; D may be TRBD1 (6 bases). Germline V gene data show CDR1 as SGHVS and CDR2 as FNYEAQ. This CDR3 comprises 14 residues. V was cut by 5 bases and J by 1 base, with 11 bases left in between. The CDR3: CASSGQGPNTEAFF. For the CDR3, the DNA is TGTGCCAGCAGCGGGCAGGGGCCGAACACTGAAGCTTTCTTT.

CDR3 loop: CASSLGGAAPRGGELFF. The CDR3 nucleotides read TGTGCCAGCAGTTTAGGGGGCGCGGCGCCGCGGGGCGGGGAGCTGTTTTTT. The chain combines TRBV27 with TRBJ2-2; D assignment may be TRBD1 or TRBD2 (6 bases each). Germline V CDR1 and CDR2: MNHEY, SMNVEV (reference sequence). The V gene lost 2 bases and the J gene lost 7 bases, with 20 bases spanning the gap. This CDR3 is 17 amino acids long.

V usage is TRBV4-2 and J usage is TRBJ1-4, with 11 bases identical to TRBD1. The germline V gene has CDR1 LGHNA and CDR2 YNFKEQ. This CDR3 has 15 amino acids. V lost 4 bases to trimming and J lost 7 bases; unmatched junction nucleotides: 5. The CDR3 loop reads CASSLPGQGVEKLFF. The CDR3 bases are TGTGCCAGCAGCCTCCCGGGACAGGGGGTTGAAAAACTGTTTTTT.

The gene calls are TRBV29-1 and TRBJ2-5; 10 bases are a match to TRBD2. Trimming took 6 bases from V and 2 from J; bases not matched to a gene: 9. Germline-derived CDR1 and CDR2 are SQVTM and ANQGSEA. CDR3 size: 15 residues. The CDR3 coding sequence is TGCAGCGTCGGAGCTAGCGGGGGAGAACAAGAGACCCAGTACTTC. Translating it yields CSVGASGGEQETQYF.

The V gene is TRBV5-1, the J gene TRBJ2-2; 11 positions match TRBD1. Unmatched junction bases numbered 9, after V lost 4 bases and J lost 7 bases. CDR3 length: 16 residues. From germline, CDR1 is SGHRS and CDR2 YFSETQ. The CDR3 coding sequence is TGCGCCAGCAGCATAGGACAGGGGGCTCCCTTCGGGGAGCTGTTTTTT. This translates into CASSIGQGAPFGELFF.

The chain carries TRBV5-1 and TRBJ1-2; possibly TRBD1 for D (5 bases). With 6 bases removed from V and 6 bases from J, the gap between germline ends came to 15 bases. Looked up from germline, CDR1 is SGHRS and CDR2 is YFSETQ. The CDR3 has 13 amino acids. The CDR3 spells CASTSGTRDGYTF. The CDR3 coding sequence is TGCGCCAGCACATCCGGGACCCGCGATGGCTACACCTTC.

The chain combines TRBV4-1 with TRBJ2-1; tentatively, D is TRBD2 (5 bases). The CDR3 runs 12 residues. The germline V gene encodes CDR1 MGHRA and CDR2 YSYEKL. Deletions cut 4 bases from V and 6 bases from J, with 7 bases between. The chain's CDR3 is CASSPGSNEQFF. DNA for the CDR3: TGCGCCAGCAGCCCGGGGAGCAATGAGCAGTTCTTC.

The genes are TRBV7-6 and TRBJ2-1, with TRBD2 identical over 9 bases. Trimming took 5 bases from V and 12 from J; bases not matched to a gene: 11. This CDR3 contains 14 residues. The germline V gene has CDR1 SGHVS and CDR2 FNYEAQ. Written as DNA, the CDR3 is TGTGCCAGCAGCCCCGGGGTAGCGGGGGAAAGGCAGTTCTTC. Protein product: CASSPGVAGERQFF. The variable domain in full, with the rest retrieved from reference TRBV7-6 and TRBJ2-1, is GAGVSQSPRYKVTKRGQDVALRCDPISGHVSLYWYRQALGQGPEFLTYFNYEAQQDKSGLPNDRFSAERPEGSISTLTIQRTEQRDSAMYRCASSPGVAGERQFFGPGTRLTVL.

V usage is TRBV18 and J usage is TRBJ2-2, with a weak D call TRBD1 (6 bases). Germline-derived CDR1 and CDR2 are KGHSH and LQKENI. Trimming removed 6 bases at V and 4 bases at J, with 12 bases between. This CDR3 region has 14 residues. The CDR3 sequence: CASSRGQSTGELFF. Here the CDR3 DNA reads TGTGCCAGCTCGAGAGGACAGAGCACCGGGGAGCTGTTTTTT.

A note on this clone: At the DNA level, this CDR3 is encoded by other sequences in the same sample as well. The chain couples TRBV5-1 to TRBJ1-1; 7 bases match TRBD1. J was trimmed by 4 bases and V by 3 bases; bases with no gene match: 0. The CDR3 spans 12 residues. Germline lookup yields CDR1 SGHRS and CDR2 YFSETQ. CDR3 nucleotides: TGCGCCAGCAGCTCAGGGGGCACTGAAGCTTTCTTT. Protein sequence: CASSSGGTEAFF.

The rearrangement uses TRBV5-5 and TRBJ1-1; possibly TRBD1 for D (6 bases). V shed 3 bases and J shed 2 bases, with 11 bases lying between them. The CDR3 spans 14 residues. Looked up from germline, CDR1 is SGHKS and CDR2 is YYEKEE (reference sequence). Here the CDR3 reads CASSSTDRNTEAFF. The CDR3 DNA reads TGTGCCAGCAGCTCAACGGACAGAAACACTGAAGCTTTCTTT.

The chain has TRBV7-2 and TRBJ2-7; TRBD1 is a possible D gene (5 bases). The CDR3 loop spans 13 amino acids. Germline V gives CDR1 SGHTA, CDR2 FQGNSA. V gave up 2 bases and J gave up 2 bases, with 7 bases separating them. Written as DNA, the CDR3 is TGTGCCAGCAGCTTACAGGGTCCCTACGAGCAGTACTTC. It encodes CASSLQGPYEQYF.

The chain recombines TRBV5-1 with TRBJ2-3, with D hard to call. From germline, CDR1 is SGHRS and CDR2 YFSETQ. The length of the CDR3 is 15 residues. The V end lost 4 bases, the J end lost 2 bases, and 14 bases lay between the germline ends. CDR3 amino acids: CASSATHGTTDTQYF. CDR3 in DNA: TGCGCCAGCAGCGCTACGCATGGTACCACAGATACGCAGTATTTT.

The V call is TRBV2, the J call TRBJ1-5; maybe TRBD1 (5 bases). Trimming removed 8 bases from V and 5 bases from J, with 13 bases in between. Germline assignment: CDR1 SNHLY and CDR2 FYNNEI. This CDR3 is built from 13 residues. The CDR3 loop reads CASAGSEDQPQHF. The CDR3 DNA is TGTGCCAGCGCAGGGAGTGAGGATCAGCCCCAGCATTTT.

The chain recombines TRBV6-1 with TRBJ2-1, with 7 bases lining up with TRBD1. The V segment lost 3 bases and the J segment 9 bases; nucleotides outside the gene matches: 8. CDR1 MNHNS and CDR2 SASEGT come from the germline V gene. This CDR3 has 14 amino acids. CDR3 in amino acids: CASSEYRGHIEQFF. DNA for the CDR3: TGTGCCAGCAGTGAGTACAGGGGACACATTGAGCAGTTCTTC.

This chain joins TRBV23-1 and TRBJ2-1, with TRBD1 matching over 9 bases. TRBV23-1 is annotated as an ORF whose role is uncertain. This CDR3 is built from 14 residues. V lost 8 bases, J lost 7 bases, and 9 bases stayed unmatched. CDR3 DNA sequence: TGCGCCAGCCGCCGGGACAGGGAGGTGAATGAGCAGTTCTTC. This sequence encodes CASRRDREVNEQFF.

The chain carries TRBV10-1 and TRBJ2-5, with D perhaps matching TRBD1 (7 bases). Between the trimmed V and J ends, which lost 8 bases and 4 bases, there was a span of 11 bases. The CDR3 contains 12 residues. Looked up from germline, CDR1 is WNHNN and CDR2 is SYGVQD (reference sequence). CDR3 residues: CASDREVETQYF. The CDR3 DNA reads TGCGCCAGCGACAGGGAGGTAGAGACCCAGTACTTC.

V usage is TRBV6-1 and J usage is TRBJ2-1; 8 bases are a match to TRBD2. The CDR3 extends over 13 amino acids. With V trimmed by 6 bases and J by 6 bases, 4 bases remained unmatched. Germline CDR1 is MNHNS and CDR2 is SASEGT. CDR3 amino acids: CASRGGGTNEQFF. DNA for the CDR3: TGTGCCAGCAGGGGCGGGGGGACCAATGAGCAGTTCTTC.

This chain connects TRBV7-9 to TRBJ1-1; D perhaps matches TRBD1 (6 bases). The CDR3 consists of 13 residues. V shed 7 bases and J shed 6 bases, with 15 bases lying between them. The germline gives CDR1 SEHNR, CDR2 FQNEAQ (reference sequence). In nucleotides, the CDR3 is TGTGCCAGCAATATCAGGGGAGGCCCTGAAGCTTTCTTT. Residues: CASNIRGGPEAFF.

The chain carries TRBV2 and TRBJ1-5, with D hard to call. In germline, CDR1 is SNHLY, CDR2 FYNNEI. The CDR3 length is 12 residues. The V and J ends lost 8 bases and 5 bases respectively, with 10 bases between them. The CDR3, as DNA: TGTGCCAGCGGGGAGGGAGATCAGCCCCAGCATTTT. Translated, it gives CASGEGDQPQHF.

Remarks on this clone: Additional DNA sequences in this sample encode the identical CDR3. CDR3: CASSVAGGTYEQYF. CDR3 DNA sequence: TGTGCCAGCAGCGTAGCAGGCGGGACCTACGAGCAGTACTTC. This chain joins TRBV9 and TRBJ2-7; possible D gene TRBD2, 6 bases. CDR1 is SGDLS and CDR2 is YYNGEE in the germline V gene. The CDR3 consists of 14 residues. V dropped 0 bases and J dropped 2 bases, with 9 bases sitting between them.